Below are 4 T cell receptor beta chains sequenced from a single sample in a study of glioma-infiltrating T cells. Amplification of TCR alpha and beta CDR3 regions from RNA used iRepertoire nested multiplex PCR. TCRdb reanalysed the multiplex PCR reads using MiXCR and keeps one entry per CDR3 protein. The repertoire holds 100,000 to 150,000 distinct CDR3 sequences, with roughly 24% as singletons. Material: glioma tissue, nonneoplastic brain tissue, or PBMCs (not recorded which). The receptors derive from a human donor with low-grade glioma or glioblastoma, undergoing nonglioma brain surgery, or in good health (not recorded which).

Points on this clonotype: It may be a read error: a sequence one base away is much more abundant. The V call is TRBV7-9, the J call TRBJ1-2; 7 nucleotides agree with TRBD1. Germline V CDR1 and CDR2: SEHNR, FQNEAQ (reference sequence). V trimming: 4 bases; J trimming: 4 bases; junction bases outside the gene matches: 9. The CDR3 has 15 amino acids. The CDR3 DNA sequence: TGTGCCAGCAGCTACGCAGGGGGTTTCGGCTATGGCTACACCTTC. Protein: CASSYAGGFGYGYTF.

In the case of this clonotype: This sequence may be a read error, since a much larger clone differs from it by one base. The rearrangement uses TRBV12-3 or TRBV12-4 and TRBJ2-2, with TRBD1 identical over 7 bases. There are 14 residues in the CDR3. CDR3 DNA: TGTGCCAGCACCGGGCAGGGGGTCACCTGGGAGCTGTTTTTT. This sequence encodes CASTGQGVTWELFF.

Concerning this clonotype: A much larger clone lies one base from this, so it may be a read error. The chain uses TRBV14 and TRBJ1-2, with 10 bases matching TRBD1. V shed 2 bases and J 5 bases; nucleotides not matched to a gene: 5. The CDR3 consists of 15 residues. Germline V gene lookup returns CDR1 SGHDN and CDR2 FVKESK. CDR3 nucleotide sequence: TGTGCCAGCAGCCAACCGGGACAGGGGATATATGGCTACACCTTC. Translation: CASSQPGQGIYGYTF.

Comments on this clonotype: Being one base from a much bigger clone, this may be a read error. This chain links TRBV2 with TRBJ2-1, with unresolved D. CDR1 and CDR2 from the germline V gene are SNHLY and FYNNEI. The CDR3 runs to 15 residues. The germline V and J ends were trimmed by 0 bases and 8 bases, with 14 bases remaining between them. The CDR3, as DNA: TGTGCCAGCAGTGAAGCGCCCGTTAGTAGGTATGAGCAGTTCTTC. It translates to CASSEAPVSRYEQFF. The full variable domain, in which reference TRBV2 and TRBJ2-1 provide the parts outside the CDR3, is EPEVTQTPSHQVTQMGQEVILRCVPISNHLYFYWYRQILGQKVEFLVSFYNNEISEKSEIFDDQFSVERPDGSNFTLKIRSTKLEDSAMYFCASSEAPVSRYEQFFGPGTRLTVL.